This T cell receptor beta chain was sequenced for a study of T-cell memory formation after mild COVID-19. V lost 8 bases and J 6 bases, leaving 13 bases between the germline ends. Germline V gene lookup returns CDR1 ENHRY and CDR2 SYGVKD. This CDR3 region has 13 residues. The study, taken as a whole, reports: Contracting CD4+ clones were located mainly in CM and EM, and CD8+ clones in EMRA. The authors left the SARS-CoV-2 specificity of second-wave clones peaking on day 37 unconfirmed. From day 15 to 85, contracting clones were balanced between CD4 and CD8, whereas later expanders leaned toward CD4+.

Remarks on this clonotype: Antigen specificity is unknown.

TCRdb re-called the 5' RACE reads with MiXCR, one entry per CDR3 protein. The sample holds under 200,000 distinct CDR3 sequences, roughly 28% seen once. Sequencing was carried out using PBMCs or a T cell subset sorted from them (not recorded which). The genes are TRBV10-3 and TRBJ2-2, with D possibly TRBD1 on 6 matching bases. This TCR came from an adult woman who had mild COVID-19 (a few samples of this study predate the infection). Cell type and time point are not known. In DNA, the CDR3 is TGTGCCATCCTTCGGGCAGGGGCCGGGGAGCTGTTTTTT. This translates into CAILRAGAGELFF.